This is a list of T cell receptor beta chains from one sample in a study of shared clonotypes between healthy human individuals. Produced via immunoSEQ multiplex PCR; TCRdb's table is partial and in-frame only. The table lists some 2 million clones, approximately 94% of them singletons. The sample consisted of naive CD8+ T cells sorted from blood. Receptors were obtained from a man between 18 and 35 years old in good health. CDR3s include the opening cysteine and the closing phenylalanine or tryptophan. A D gene is named only where the DNA matches it firmly.

CDR3 length	V gene	J gene	D gene	CDR3 protein	CDR3 DNA
15	TRBV30	TRBJ1-3	TRBD1	CAWSVRGQGLDTIYF	TGTGCCTGGAGTGTACGCGGACAGGGTTTGGACACCATATATTTT
15	TRBV7-9	TRBJ2-7	-	CASSIRDQNSHEQYF	TGTGCCAGCAGCATCCGGGACCAAAATTCCCACGAGCAGTACTTC
17	TRBV5-1	TRBJ2-5	-	CASSLEGGTTFFETQYF	TGCGCCAGCAGCTTGGAAGGTGGGACGACCTTCTTTGAGACCCAGTACTTC
16	TRBV4-3	TRBJ2-2	-	CASSHPQGSNTGELFF	TGCGCCAGCAGCCACCCCCAGGGGTCCAACACCGGGGAGCTGTTTTTT
16	TRBV6-5	TRBJ1-1	TRBD1	CASSYSGQGAQTEAFF	TGTGCCAGCAGTTACTCGGGACAGGGGGCTCAAACTGAAGCTTTCTTT
13	TRBV19	TRBJ2-3	-	CASSWTDTDTQYF	TGTGCCAGTAGCTGGACAGACACAGATACGCAGTATTTT
16	TRBV7-6	TRBJ2-2	TRBD1	CASSLEGQGGTGELFF	TGTGCCAGCAGCTTAGAGGGACAGGGGGGCACCGGGGAGCTGTTTTTT
13	TRBV4-1	TRBJ1-1	TRBD1	CASSDRVATEAFF	TGCGCCAGCAGTGACAGGGTTGCCACTGAAGCTTTCTTT
13	TRBV4-3	TRBJ2-3	-	CASSHVIIDTQYF	TGCGCCAGCAGCCATGTCATAATAGATACGCAGTATTTT
13	TRBV7-9	TRBJ1-5	-	CASSPDGDQPQHF	TGTGCCAGCAGCCCGGACGGGGATCAGCCCCAGCATTTT
13	TRBV9	TRBJ2-5	TRBD2	CASRAPGGETQYF	TGTGCCAGCAGAGCCCCGGGGGGAGAGACCCAGTACTTC
14	TRBV6-1	TRBJ2-7	-	CASSEFGGTYEQYF	TGTGCCAGCAGTGAATTTGGTGGGACCTACGAGCAGTACTTC
15	TRBV6-1	TRBJ2-5	-	CASSEVRGPKETQYF	TGTGCCAGCAGTGAAGTTAGGGGACCCAAAGAGACCCAGTACTTC
12	TRBV30	TRBJ2-1	-	CAWSPPRDEQFF	TGTGCCTGGAGTCCCCCGCGGGATGAGCAGTTCTTC
14	TRBV6-1	TRBJ2-7	TRBD2	CASSIRGGTYEQYF	TGTGCCAGCAGCATACGCGGGGGTACCTACGAGCAGTACTTC
15	TRBV27	TRBJ2-1	TRBD2	CASGRREGSHNEQFF	TGTGCCAGCGGGCGTAGGGAGGGGAGTCACAATGAGCAGTTCTTC